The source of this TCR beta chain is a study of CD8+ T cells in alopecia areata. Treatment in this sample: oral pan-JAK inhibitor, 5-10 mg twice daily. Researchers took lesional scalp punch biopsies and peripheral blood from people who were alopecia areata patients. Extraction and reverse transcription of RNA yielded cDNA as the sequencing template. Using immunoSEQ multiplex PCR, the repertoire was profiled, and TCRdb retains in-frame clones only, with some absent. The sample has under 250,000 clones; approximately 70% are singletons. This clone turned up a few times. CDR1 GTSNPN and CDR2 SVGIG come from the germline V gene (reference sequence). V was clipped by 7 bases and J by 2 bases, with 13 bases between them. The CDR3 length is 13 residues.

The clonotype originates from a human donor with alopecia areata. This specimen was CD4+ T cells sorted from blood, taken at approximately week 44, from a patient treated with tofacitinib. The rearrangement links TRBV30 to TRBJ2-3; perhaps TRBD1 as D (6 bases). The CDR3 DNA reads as TGTGCCTACGAACAGGGACCCACAGATACGCAGTATTTT. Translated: CAYEQGPTDTQYF.